The 9 T cell receptor beta chains below were found in one sample sequenced in a study of T cell responses to AZD1222 COVID-19 vaccine. Measured with immunoSEQ multiplex PCR; TCRdb has only the in-frame clones, and not every one. This sample has 100,000 to 150,000 clones, with roughly 91% found just once. The specimen comprised peripheral blood, sampled on day 0 of MenACWY control vaccination. These TCRs come from an adult in good health.

At least ten counts were recorded for this clone. The rearrangement uses TRBV18 and TRBJ2-2; perhaps TRBD1 as D (6 bases). Germline V gene data show CDR1 as KGHSH and CDR2 as LQKENI. Trimming shortened V by 0 bases and J by 6 bases, and 17 bases separated the two germline ends. The CDR3 consists of 17 residues. The CDR3 nucleotides read TGTGCCAGCTCACCACCGAAGGGGGAACAGGTTGCCGGGGAGCTGTTTTTT. It yields the protein CASSPPKGEQVAGELFF. The variable domain in full, completed from reference TRBV18 and TRBJ2-2, reads NAGVMQNPRHLVRRRGQEARLRCSPMKGHSHVYWYRQLPEEGLKFMVYLQKENIIDESGMPKERFSAEFPKEGPSILRIQQVVRGDSAAYFCASSPPKGEQVAGELFFGEGSRLTVL.

CDR3 coding DNA: TGTGCCAGCAATTCGGGACAGGGCGGCGAGCAGTACTTC. Protein product: CASNSGQGGEQYF. The chain recombines TRBV14 with TRBJ2-7; 9 bases align to TRBD1. Looked up from germline, CDR1 is SGHDN and CDR2 is FVKESK. The V gene end was trimmed by 7 bases and the J gene end by 6 bases; junction bases not matched to a gene: 7. The CDR3 sequence is 13 residues long.

This sequence joins TRBV6-5 and TRBJ2-3, with 9 bases fitting TRBD2. V dropped 4 bases and J dropped 3; count of bases not matched to a gene: 2. There are 14 residues in the CDR3. Germline V gene data show CDR1 as MNHEY and CDR2 as SVGAGI. The CDR3 sequence: CASSLAGVTDTQYF. The CDR3 nucleotides read TGTGCCAGCAGTTTAGCGGGGGTTACAGATACGCAGTATTTT.

Only a few counts were recorded for this clone. The CDR3, as DNA: TGTGCCAGCAGCCCGAGCGGGAGTAGGCCCGGGGAGCTGTTTTTT. Amino acids: CASSPSGSRPGELFF. The V and J genes are TRBV9 and TRBJ2-2; 8 bases are shared with TRBD2. The V segment lost 4 bases and the J segment 6 bases; nucleotides outside the gene matches: 8. Germline CDR1 is SGDLS and CDR2 is YYNGEE. There are 15 residues in the CDR3. Based on the CDR3 plus reference TRBV9 and TRBJ2-2, the full variable domain is DSGVTQTPKHLITATGQRVTLRCSPRSGDLSVYWYQQSLDQGLQFLIQYYNGEERAKGNILERFSAQQFPDLHSELNLSSLELGDSALYFCASSPSGSRPGELFFGEGSRLTVL.

The genes are TRBV7-9 and TRBJ1-6; D not certain. This CDR3 has 16 amino acids. Trimming pared 4 bases from V and 0 bases from J, leaving 10 bases between. CDR1 and CDR2 from the germline V gene are SEHNR and FQNEAQ (reference sequence). The CDR3 DNA reads as TGTGCCAGCAGCTCCCGCGGAGACTCCTATAATTCACCCCTCCACTTT. Its protein product is CASSSRGDSYNSPLHF.

This clone was counted ten times or more. V usage is TRBV6-6 and J usage is TRBJ1-6, with D uncertain. The V end was cut by 5 bases, the J end by 0 bases, with 17 bases between. Germline CDR1 MNHNY, CDR2 SVGAGI (reference sequence). The CDR3 has 18 amino acids. Here the CDR3 reads CASSRSKAESSYNSPLHF. CDR3 coding DNA: TGTGCCAGCAGTCGATCAAAAGCCGAGTCCTCCTATAATTCACCCCTCCACTTT.

The chain has TRBV18 and TRBJ2-5; D is possibly TRBD2 (5 bases). V was trimmed by 6 bases and J by 5 bases, leaving 16 bases between them. Germline CDR1 reads KGHSH; CDR2 reads LQKENI. The CDR3 spans 14 residues. The CDR3 DNA is TGTGCCAGCTCTCCCATGGCTAGCCGGGAGACCCAGTACTTC. Its protein product is CASSPMASRETQYF.

The chain links TRBV4-2 to TRBJ1-6; D remains ambiguous. The CDR3 contains 14 residues. Trimming stripped 1 base from V and 10 bases from J, with 11 bases between. In germline, CDR1 is LGHNA, CDR2 YNFKEQ. The CDR3 nucleotides read TGTGCCAGCAGCCAAGTTCTCGGAGAATCACCCCTCCACTTT. Protein sequence: CASSQVLGESPLHF.

The chain is built from TRBV7-9 and TRBJ1-3, with D unclear. The CDR3 consists of 13 residues. Germline loops: CDR1 SEHNR, CDR2 FQNEAQ (reference sequence). V was trimmed by 7 bases and J by 2 bases, leaving 9 bases between them. The chain's CDR3 is CASILGPGNTIYF. The CDR3 DNA reads TGTGCCAGCATACTGGGTCCTGGAAACACCATATATTTT.